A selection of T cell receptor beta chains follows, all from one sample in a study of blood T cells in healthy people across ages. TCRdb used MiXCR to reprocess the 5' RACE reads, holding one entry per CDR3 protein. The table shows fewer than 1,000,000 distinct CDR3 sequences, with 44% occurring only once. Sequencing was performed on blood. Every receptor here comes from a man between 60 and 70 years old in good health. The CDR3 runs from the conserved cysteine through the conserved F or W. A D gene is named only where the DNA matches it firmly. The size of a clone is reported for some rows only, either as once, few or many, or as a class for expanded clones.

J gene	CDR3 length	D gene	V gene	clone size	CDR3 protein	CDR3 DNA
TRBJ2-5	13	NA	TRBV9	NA	CASSAASFGEQYF	TGTGCCAGCAGCGCAGCTTCTTTCGGGGAGCAGTACTTC
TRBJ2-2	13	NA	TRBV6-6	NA	CASQPGDHGELFF	TGTGCCAGCCAACCCGGGGACCACGGGGAGCTGTTTTTT
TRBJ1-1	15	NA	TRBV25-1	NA	CASSELGPKPPEAFF	TGTGCCAGCAGTGAATTGGGTCCAAAACCCCCTGAAGCTTTCTTT
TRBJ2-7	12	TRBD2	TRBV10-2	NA	CAKAGGLLEQYF	TGCGCCAAAGCGGGGGGGTTGCTCGAGCAGTACTTC
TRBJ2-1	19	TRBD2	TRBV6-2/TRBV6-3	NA	CASSPRPSGGGRTYNEQFF	TGTGCCAGCAGTCCCCGACCTAGCGGGGGCGGCCGTACCTACAATGAGCAGTTCTTC
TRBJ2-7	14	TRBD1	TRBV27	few	CASSSFRDSYEQYF	TGTGCCAGCAGTAGCTTTCGGGACAGCTACGAGCAGTACTTC
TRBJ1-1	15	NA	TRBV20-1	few	CSASRVFGANTEAFF	TGCAGTGCTAGTCGGGTTTTCGGGGCGAACACTGAAGCTTTCTTT
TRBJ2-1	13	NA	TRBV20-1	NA	CSALRSSYNEQFF	TGCAGTGCCCTCAGGAGCTCCTACAATGAGCAGTTCTTC
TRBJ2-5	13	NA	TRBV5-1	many	CASSQWVQETQYF	TGCGCCAGCAGCCAATGGGTCCAAGAGACCCAGTACTTC
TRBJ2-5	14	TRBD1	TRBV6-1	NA	CASTDRGLKETQYF	TGTGCCAGCACGGACAGGGGGCTGAAAGAGACCCAGTACTTC